The T cell receptor beta chain described here comes from a study of T cells expressing NK-cell markers. Scientists made TCR beta cDNA using 5'RACE template switching with UMIs. TCRdb reanalyzed the 5' RACE reads and collapses them to one entry per CDR3 protein, without DNA. This listing includes roughly 350,000 distinct CDR3 sequences. Germline V gene data show CDR1 as SGHRS and CDR2 as YFSETQ. The CDR3 has 16 amino acids. Regarding the study as a whole: Also leading the CD3+CD56-NKG2C+ fraction in several donors were these clonotypes.

Regarding this clonotype: Its antigen is unknown.

The sequence was obtained from a man aged 18-75 years in good health. The sequencing sample was made of blood T cells: a sorted CD56 or NKG2C T cell subset, CD4+ or CD8+ T cells, or bulk PBMC T cells (not recorded which). The V gene is TRBV5-1, the J gene TRBJ1-2; TCRdb returns TRBD1, unconfirmable since there is no DNA. CDR3 sequence reads: CASSPQGGPLKDGYTF.